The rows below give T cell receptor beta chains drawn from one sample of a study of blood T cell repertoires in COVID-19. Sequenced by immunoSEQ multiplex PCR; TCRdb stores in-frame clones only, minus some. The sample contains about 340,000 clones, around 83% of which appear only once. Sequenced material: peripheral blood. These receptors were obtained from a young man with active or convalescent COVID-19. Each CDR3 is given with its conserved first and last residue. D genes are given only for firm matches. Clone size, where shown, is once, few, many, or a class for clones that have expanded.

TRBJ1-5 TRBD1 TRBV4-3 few TGCGCCAGCAGCCAAACCCTGGGGACAGGCCATCAGCCCCAGCATTTT CASSQTLGTGHQPQHF
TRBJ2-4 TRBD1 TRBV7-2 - TGTGCCAGCAGCTTAGCGAGTGGGTTGGGGACAGGGGGTGATCAGTACTTC CASSLASGLGTGGDQYF
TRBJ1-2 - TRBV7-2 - TGTGCCAGCAGCGCGGACAGTTTAAACTATGGCTACACCTTC CASSADSLNYGYTF
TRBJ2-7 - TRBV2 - TGTGCCAGCCACGACAGGAACCTCTACGAGCAGTACTTC CASHDRNLYEQYF
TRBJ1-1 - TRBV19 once TGTGCCAGTAGTGTCGAGTTGAACACTGAAGCTTTCTTT CASSVELNTEAFF
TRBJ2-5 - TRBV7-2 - TGTGCCAGCAGCTTAGAAGCTAGCCTAAAGACCCAGTACTTC CASSLEASLKTQYF
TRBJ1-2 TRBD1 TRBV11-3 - TGTGCCAGCAGCTTAGCAGGACAGGGGAGAAAATATGGCTACACCTTC CASSLAGQGRKYGYTF
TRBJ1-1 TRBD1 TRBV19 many TGTGCCAGTAGAGTAAGACAGGGCGTCACTGAAGCTTTCTTT CASRVRQGVTEAFF
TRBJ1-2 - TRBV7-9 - TGTGCCAGCAGCTTAGGCCGGGCTAACTATGGCTACACCTTC CASSLGRANYGYTF
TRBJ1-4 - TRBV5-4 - TGTGCCAGCAGCTTGGGTTGGCGGGCTAATGAAAAACTGTTTTTT CASSLGWRANEKLFF
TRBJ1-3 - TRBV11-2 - TGTGCCACGTACGGCTCTGGAAACACCATATATTTT CATYGSGNTIYF
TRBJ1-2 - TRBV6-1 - TGTGCCAGCAGTGACCCATGGTCGTTAGTTCCATATGGCTACACCTTC CASSDPWSLVPYGYTF
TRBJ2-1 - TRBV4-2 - TGTGCCAGCAGCCAAGAACGGGAGAGGAATGAGCAGTTCTTC CASSQERERNEQFF
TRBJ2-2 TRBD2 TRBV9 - TGTGCCAGCAGCGGCCCCCGCGGGGGGTCTAACACCGGGGAGCTGTTTTTT CASSGPRGGSNTGELFF
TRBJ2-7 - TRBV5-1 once TGCGCCAGCAGTCGCGTGGGGGGGCACGACGAGCAGTACTTC CASSRVGGHDEQYF
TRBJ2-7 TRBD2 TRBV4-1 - TGCGCCAGCAGCCAACTAGCGGGGTTTGAGAAGCAGTACTTC CASSQLAGFEKQYF
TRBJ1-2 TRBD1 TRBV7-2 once TGTGCCAGCAGCTTTTGGGGACAGAGAGGGGGCTACACCTTC CASSFWGQRGGYTF
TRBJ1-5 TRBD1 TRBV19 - TGTGCCAGTAGTATAGCTGGGACAGGGCTTTATAGCAATCAGCCCCAGCATTTT CASSIAGTGLYSNQPQHF
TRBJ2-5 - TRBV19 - TGTGCCAGTAGTATAGGTGGAGGAGGGACCCAGTACTTC CASSIGGGGTQYF
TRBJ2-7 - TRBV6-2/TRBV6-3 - TGTGCCAGCAGTTGGCATAACTCCTACGAGCAGTACTTC CASSWHNSYEQYF
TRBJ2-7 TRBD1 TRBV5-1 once TGCGCCAGCAGCTTACAGACAGGGGGTGTCGACGAGCAGTACTTC CASSLQTGGVDEQYF
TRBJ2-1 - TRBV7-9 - TGTGCCAGCAGCTTGCTTGGGGGCCGCTACAATGAGCAGTTCTTC CASSLLGGRYNEQFF
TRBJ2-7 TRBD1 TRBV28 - TGTGCCAGCAGATCGGACAGGGACAGGTACGAGCAGTACTTC CASRSDRDRYEQYF
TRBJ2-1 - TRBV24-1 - TGTGCCACCAGTGATCCTATAGCGGCTAGGGTTGCTGAGCAGTTCTTC CATSDPIAARVAEQFF
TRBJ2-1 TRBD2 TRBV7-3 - TGTGCCAGCAGCCCCTCTAGCGGGGCTTCCCCCGAGCAGTTCTTC CASSPSSGASPEQFF
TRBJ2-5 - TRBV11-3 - TGTGCCAGCAGCTTAGGGGACAAGTACCAAGAGACCCAGTACTTC CASSLGDKYQETQYF
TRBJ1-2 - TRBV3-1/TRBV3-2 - TGTGCCAGCAGCCAAGGGGCAGGTGGTGGCTACACCTTC CASSQGAGGGYTF
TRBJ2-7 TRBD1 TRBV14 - TGTGCCAGCAGCCCTACCCTAGACAGGGGGCAGTACGAGCAGTACTTC CASSPTLDRGQYEQYF
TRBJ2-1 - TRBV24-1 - TGTGCCACCAGTGATTTCATTGGCGAGCAGTTCTTC CATSDFIGEQFF
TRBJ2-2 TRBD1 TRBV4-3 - TGCGCCAGCAGCCAACTTCCACGGGACAGGGGAACAGCGAACACCGGGGAGCTGTTTTTT CASSQLPRDRGTANTGELFF
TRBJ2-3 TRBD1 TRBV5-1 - TGCGCCAGCACAAGGACAGGGGGTCCAGATACGCAGTATTTT CASTRTGGPDTQYF
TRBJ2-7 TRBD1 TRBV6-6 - TGTGCCAGCAACCTCAACAGGGGAATCGACGAGCAGTACTTC CASNLNRGIDEQYF
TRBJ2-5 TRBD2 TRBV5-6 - TGTGCCAGCAGCTTGGCCGGGGAGGGAGAGACCCAGTACTTC CASSLAGEGETQYF
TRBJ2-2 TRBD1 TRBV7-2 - TGTGCCAGCAGCTTAGTAGGGGGCTGGAACACCGGGGAGCTGTTTTTT CASSLVGGWNTGELFF
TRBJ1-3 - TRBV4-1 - TGCGCCAGCAGCCAAGATGGGAGAGGGCCCTCTGGAAACACCATATATTTT CASSQDGRGPSGNTIYF
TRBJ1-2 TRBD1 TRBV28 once TGTGCCAGCAGTCTAAAGGGACAGGGCAGGTATGGCTACACCTTC CASSLKGQGRYGYTF
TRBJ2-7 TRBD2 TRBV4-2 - TGTGCCAGCAGCCATTCCGGGACTAGCCATATCTCCTACGAGCAGTACTTC CASSHSGTSHISYEQYF
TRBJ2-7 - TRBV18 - TGTGCCAGCTCCTCCCCCCTCTCCTACGAGCAGTACTTC CASSSPLSYEQYF
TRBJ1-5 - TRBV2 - TGTGCCAGCAGTGTGGGGGGATTCAATCAGCCCCAGCATTTT CASSVGGFNQPQHF
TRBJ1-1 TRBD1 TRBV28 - TGTGCCAGCAGTCTGACAGGGGAGAACACTGAAGCTTTCTTT CASSLTGENTEAFF
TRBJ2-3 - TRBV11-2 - TGTGCCAGCAGCCCGCGGGCCGCCGTGGATACGCAGTATTTT CASSPRAAVDTQYF
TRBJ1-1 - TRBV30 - TGTGCCTGGAATTACAGGGTAGGCACTGAAGCTTTCTTT CAWNYRVGTEAFF
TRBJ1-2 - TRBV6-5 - TGTGCCAGCAGTCCCCCCGGGTCTTCTAGGGGCTACACCTTC CASSPPGSSRGYTF
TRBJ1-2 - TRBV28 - TGTGCCAGCAGTTTACCGCCAGATAACTATGGCTACACCTTC CASSLPPDNYGYTF
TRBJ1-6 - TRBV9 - TGTGCCAGCAGCGTGGGGGGGAACAATTCACCCCTCCACTTT CASSVGGNNSPLHF
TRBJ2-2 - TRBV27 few TGTGCCAGCAGTTTAAGCGGAGACGGGGAGCTGTTTTTT CASSLSGDGELFF
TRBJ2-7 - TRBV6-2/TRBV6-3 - TGTGCCAGCAGTTCGAGTAGCAGTTACGAGCAGTACTTC CASSSSSSYEQYF
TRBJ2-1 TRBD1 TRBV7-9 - TGTGCCAGCAGCTTAAAGCAGGGGGAAGAGCAGTTCTTC CASSLKQGEEQFF
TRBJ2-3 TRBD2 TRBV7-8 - TGTGCCAGCAGCTTCCCTAGCGGGGGTACTAGCACAGATACGCAGTATTTT CASSFPSGGTSTDTQYF
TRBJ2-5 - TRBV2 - TGTGCCAGCAGTGAGGCTGAGGCACCCCAAGAGACCCAGTACTTC CASSEAEAPQETQYF
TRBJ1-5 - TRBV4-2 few TGTGCCAGCAGCCAAGAAGGGGGAGTCGGCAATCAGCCCCAGCATTTT CASSQEGGVGNQPQHF
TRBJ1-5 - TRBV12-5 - TGTGCTAGTGGTCCACTGGGCCCCCAGCATTTT CASGPLGPQHF
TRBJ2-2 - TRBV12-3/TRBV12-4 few TGTGCCAGTAATACGGGCACCGGGGAGCTGTTTTTT CASNTGTGELFF
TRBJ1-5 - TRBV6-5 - TGTGCCGGCCGGGGGGGGGCCAATCAGCCCCAGCATTTT CAGRGGANQPQHF
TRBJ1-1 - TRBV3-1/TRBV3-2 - TGTGCCAGCAGCCAAGAAGCGTACGAAGAAGCTTTCTTT CASSQEAYEEAFF
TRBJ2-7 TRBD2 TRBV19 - TGTGCCAGTAGTATGGTTACTAGCGGGAGATTCGAGCAGTACTTC CASSMVTSGRFEQYF
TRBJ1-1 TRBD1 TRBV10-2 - TGCGCCAGCAGTTTAGACAGGGGGAGGACTGAAGCTTTCTTT CASSLDRGRTEAFF
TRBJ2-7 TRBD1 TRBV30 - TGTGCCTGGAGTGTACGCGGGACAGGGGGGGCCGAGCAGTACTTC CAWSVRGTGGAEQYF
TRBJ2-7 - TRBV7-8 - TGTGCCAGCAGCTTGGTTCAGGCTGGGGAGCAGTACTTC CASSLVQAGEQYF